This passage covers 26 T cell receptor beta chains from one sample sequenced in a study of control samples from healthy donors and cancer patients. Profiled with immunoSEQ multiplex PCR; TCRdb holds only in-frame clones, not every one. The sample consists of about 160,000 clones, approximately 96% of them appearing once. The sample was blood. The source of these receptors is a woman under 40 in good health.

In this sample, this clone turned up a few times. The chain couples TRBV7-8 to TRBJ2-7; 11 bases line up with TRBD1. Germline-derived CDR1 and CDR2 are SGHVS and FQNEAQ. CDR3 length equals 16 residues. J lost 6 bases, V lost 5 bases, and 12 bases had no gene match. CDR3 in amino acids: CASSTFRTGGPLEQYF. CDR3 DNA: TGTGCCAGCAGCACATTCCGGACAGGGGGCCCGCTCGAGCAGTACTTC. The variable domain in full, completed from reference TRBV7-8 and TRBJ2-7, reads GAGVSQSPRYKVAKRGQDVALRCDPISGHVSLFWYQQALGQGPEFLTYFQNEAQLDKSGLPSDRFFAERPEGSVSTLKIQRTQQEDSAVYLCASSTFRTGGPLEQYFGPGTRLTVT.

V gene TRBV3-1 (or the pseudogene TRBV3-2) combines with J gene TRBJ1-1; no definite D call. Germline V CDR1 and CDR2: LGHDT, YNNKEL (reference sequence). The CDR3 extends over 12 amino acids. V was pared by 3 bases and J by 8 bases, with 10 bases between. CDR3 DNA: TGTGCCAGCAGCCACGTACCGGGGGAAGCTTTCTTT. Amino acid sequence: CASSHVPGEAFF.

The gene calls are TRBV27 and TRBJ1-1; D gene unclear. Trimming left V 2 bases short and J 2 bases short, with 6 bases between. Per germline, CDR1 MNHEY and CDR2 SMNVEV (reference sequence). The CDR3 extends over 13 amino acids. CDR3 in amino acids: CASSLTANTEAFF. As DNA, the CDR3 is TGTGCCAGCAGTTTAACCGCCAACACTGAAGCTTTCTTT.

J is TRBJ1-4 and V is TRBV11-2, with 10 bases that match TRBD1. This CDR3 is built from 16 residues. Germline V gives CDR1 SGHAT, CDR2 FQNNGV. The trim removed 1 base at V and 7 bases at J, leaving 6 bases unmatched. As DNA, the CDR3 is TGTGCCAGCAGCTTAGGACAGGGGGCCGGTGCTGAAAAACTGTTTTTT. This codes for CASSLGQGAGAEKLFF.

The chain joins TRBV7-2 to TRBJ1-6, with 7 bases identical to TRBD1. The CDR3 contains 16 residues. V lost 4 bases, J lost 3 bases, and 6 bases stayed unmatched. Germline V gene lookup returns CDR1 SGHTA and CDR2 FQGNSA. The CDR3 DNA is TGTGCCAGCAGCTCGCGACGGGACAGCTATAATTCACCCCTCCACTTT. The encoded protein is CASSSRRDSYNSPLHF.

The J gene is TRBJ1-4, the V gene TRBV3-1 (or the pseudogene TRBV3-2); D is unresolved. In germline, CDR1 is LGHDT, CDR2 YNNKEL (reference sequence). The CDR3 is 14 amino acids. Trimming pared 5 bases from V and 3 bases from J, leaving 10 bases between. CDR3 DNA sequence: TGTGCCAGCAGCGCAGTTTTTTCTAATGAAAAACTGTTTTTT. Translation gives CASSAVFSNEKLFF.

V usage is TRBV24-1 and J usage is TRBJ2-1, with a weak D call TRBD2 (5 bases). The CDR3 is 12 amino acids. The V and J ends lost 3 bases and 9 bases respectively, with 8 bases between them. Germline CDR1 is KGHDR and CDR2 is SFDVKD. In DNA, the CDR3 is TGTGCCACCAGTGATCCGGGATTTGAGCAGTTCTTC. Translated: CATSDPGFEQFF.

The chain is built from TRBV19 and TRBJ1-6; a possible D gene is TRBD1 (6 bases). CDR3 length equals 14 residues. V lost 7 bases, J lost 5 bases, and 12 bases lay in between. Germline V gene sequence: CDR1 LNHDA, CDR2 SQIVND (reference sequence). CDR3 bases: TGTGCCAGTACTATCCAGGGGCATAATTCACCCCTCCACTTT. Amino acids: CASTIQGHNSPLHF.

CDR3 sequence (DNA): TGTGCCAGCTTATACAATCTTCCGAATAATTCACCCCTCCACTTT. This codes for CASLYNLPNNSPLHF. The V call is TRBV2, the J call TRBJ1-6, with unresolved D. V lost 8 bases and J lost 5, with 16 bases in between. Germline V lookup: CDR1 SNHLY, CDR2 FYNNEI. CDR3 size: 15 residues. Based on the CDR3 plus reference TRBV2 and TRBJ1-6, the full variable domain is EPEVTQTPSHQVTQMGQEVILRCVPISNHLYFYWYRQILGQKVEFLVSFYNNEISEKSEIFDDQFSVERPDGSNFTLKIRSTKLEDSAMYFCASLYNLPNNSPLHFGNGTRLTVT.

V gene TRBV28 combines with J gene TRBJ1-2; weak D call: TRBD1 (5 bases). The V end lost 3 bases, the J end lost 3 bases, and 8 bases lay between the germline ends. The V gene's germline CDR1 is MDHEN and CDR2 SYDVKM. CDR3 length equals 13 residues. CDR3 bases: TGTGCCAGCAGTTTCGGGGACCACTATGGCTACACCTTC. This encodes CASSFGDHYGYTF.

The V gene is TRBV5-1, the J gene TRBJ2-2, with TRBD2 identical over 13 bases. The length of the CDR3 is 17 residues. Germline-derived CDR1 and CDR2 are SGHRS and YFSETQ. Trimming at V came to 4 bases and at J to 5 bases, leaving 8 bases not matched to a gene. CDR3 sequence reads: CASSDRRTSGRTGELFF. CDR3 in DNA: TGCGCCAGCAGCGACCGACGGACTAGCGGGAGAACCGGGGAGCTGTTTTTT.

The V call is TRBV19, the J call TRBJ2-2; no reliable D call. Germline-derived CDR1 and CDR2 are LNHDA and SQIVND (reference sequence). The CDR3 spans 13 residues. V was shortened by 7 bases and J by 1 base, with 7 bases between the two germline ends. CDR3 region: CASTQWNTGELFF. CDR3 in DNA: TGTGCCAGTACTCAATGGAACACCGGGGAGCTGTTTTTT.

The chain combines TRBV10-1 with TRBJ2-7; the match to TRBD1 covers 9 bases. The CDR3 length is 17 residues. Per germline, CDR1 WNHNN and CDR2 SYGVQD (reference sequence). Germline trimming cut 5 bases from V and 0 bases from J; bases unmatched to any gene: 11. The CDR3 sequence is CASSKNPGQGSSYEQYF. CDR3 DNA sequence: TGCGCCAGCAGTAAAAATCCGGGACAGGGAAGCTCCTACGAGCAGTACTTC.

J is TRBJ2-1 and V is TRBV5-8; D possibly corresponds to TRBD1 (5 bases). V gave up 2 bases and J gave up 0 bases, with 9 bases separating them. The germline gives CDR1 SGHTS, CDR2 YDEGEE. There are 15 residues in the CDR3. CDR3 in amino acids: CASSFGASSYNEQFF. The CDR3 nucleotides are TGTGCCAGCAGCTTTGGGGCCAGCTCCTACAATGAGCAGTTCTTC.

This clone was seen a handful of times. The same CDR3 also results from other DNA sequences found in this sample. The rearrangement uses TRBV6-5 and TRBJ2-7; 9 bases are a match to TRBD1. V trimming: 5 bases; J trimming: 4 bases; junction bases outside the gene matches: 6. This CDR3 has 14 residues. Germline V gene lookup returns CDR1 MNHEY and CDR2 SVGAGI. The CDR3 nucleotides are TGTGCCAGCAGTCCGGGACAGGGAAGGTACGAGCAGTACTTC. Translating gives CASSPGQGRYEQYF.

The chain combines TRBV27 with TRBJ1-2; the D gene is possibly TRBD1 (5 bases). CDR1 is MNHEY and CDR2 is SMNVEV in the germline V gene (reference sequence). V was pared by 6 bases and J by 7 bases, with 18 bases between. CDR3 length: 14 amino acids. The CDR3 bases are TGTGCCAGCAGCGCAGCCTCGCGGGGGGTTGGCTACACCTTC. This sequence encodes CASSAASRGVGYTF.

This clone was seen only once. The J gene is TRBJ1-4, the V gene TRBV5-1, with 8 bases that match TRBD1. V lost 3 bases and J lost 3; bases outside the gene matches: 4. This CDR3 is 15 amino acids long. CDR1 is SGHRS, CDR2 YFSETQ, per germline. The DNA for the CDR3 is TGCGCCAGCAGCTGGACAGGGCAGCCTAATGAAAAACTGTTTTTT. Its protein product is CASSWTGQPNEKLFF. The whole variable domain, remainder taken from reference TRBV5-1 and TRBJ1-4, is KAGVTQTPRYLIKTRGQQVTLSCSPISGHRSVSWYQQTPGQGLQFLFEYFSETQRNKGNFPGRFSGRQFSNSRSEMNVSTLELGDSALYLCASSWTGQPNEKLFFGSGTQLSVL.

The chain uses TRBV5-1 and TRBJ2-5; D may be TRBD2 (6 bases). The V end was cut by 5 bases, the J end by 3 bases, with 20 bases between. The CDR3 runs 16 residues. The germline gives CDR1 SGHRS, CDR2 YFSETQ. The CDR3 bases are TGCGCCAGCAGAAGACTAGATCGCGAAGACGAAGAGACCCAGTACTTC. Its translation: CASRRLDREDEETQYF.

The chain joins TRBV4-1 to TRBJ2-5; D is unclear. V lost 0 bases, J lost 2 bases, and 7 bases lay in between. CDR1 and CDR2 (germline): MGHRA, YSYEKL. This CDR3 spans 14 amino acids. In nucleotides, the CDR3 is TGCGCCAGCAGCCAAGAGGGCCAGCAAGAGACCCAGTACTTC. This translates into CASSQEGQQETQYF.

The chain is built from TRBV4-1 and TRBJ1-2; D ambiguous. V shed 3 bases and J shed 6 bases, with 11 bases lying between them. From germline, CDR1 is MGHRA and CDR2 YSYEKL. This CDR3 spans 13 amino acids. CDR3 in amino acids: CASSHGPVDGYTF. The CDR3 DNA reads TGCGCCAGCAGCCACGGCCCGGTGGATGGCTACACCTTC.

The J gene is TRBJ2-7, the V gene TRBV4-1; maybe TRBD1 (6 bases). The CDR3 covers 13 residues. Deletions cut 3 bases from V and 3 bases from J, with 9 bases between. From germline, CDR1 is MGHRA and CDR2 YSYEKL. CDR3 sequence (DNA): TGCGCCAGCAGCCACGACAGGAGCTACGAGCAGTACTTC. Amino acid sequence: CASSHDRSYEQYF.

In nucleotides, the CDR3 is TGTGCCTGGAGTTGGGTCAGGGCGAACACTGAAGCTTTCTTT. Translation gives CAWSWVRANTEAFF. The chain recombines TRBV30 with TRBJ1-1; weak D call: TRBD1 (5 bases). The V gene lost 2 bases and the J gene lost 1 base, with 11 bases spanning the gap. Germline V gene lookup returns CDR1 GTSNPN and CDR2 SVGIG (reference sequence). The CDR3 has 14 amino acids.

This chain connects TRBV7-6 to TRBJ1-1; D possibly corresponds to TRBD1 (6 bases). Germline-derived CDR1 and CDR2 are SGHVS and FNYEAQ. The germline V and J ends were trimmed by 5 bases and 0 bases, with 10 bases remaining between them. This CDR3 is 14 amino acids long. DNA for the CDR3: TGTGCCAGCAGCCGAGGGGGATTGAACACTGAAGCTTTCTTT. Translated: CASSRGGLNTEAFF.

V gene TRBV30 combines with J gene TRBJ1-2; TRBD1 is a possible D gene (5 bases). The CDR3 is made up of 12 amino acids. In germline, CDR1 is GTSNPN, CDR2 SVGIG (reference sequence). V lost 3 bases to trimming and J lost 5 bases, with 10 bases between them. CDR3 residues: CAWSWGTYGYTF. The CDR3 bases are TGTGCCTGGAGCTGGGGGACGTATGGCTACACCTTC.

J is TRBJ2-7 and V is TRBV12-3 or TRBV12-4; perhaps D is TRBD1 or TRBD2 (5 bases each). V shed 6 bases and J shed 9 bases, with 18 bases lying between them. The CDR3 has 13 residues. In nucleotides, the CDR3 is TGTGCCAGCAGCTCGGGACGGACTGCTGGGCAGTACTTC. As protein: CASSSGRTAGQYF.

The chain combines TRBV6-2 or TRBV6-3 with TRBJ2-7; a weak D match, TRBD1 (5 bases). The V end was cut by 6 bases, the J end by 2 bases, with 17 bases between. CDR1 is MNHEY and CDR2 is SVGEGT in the germline V gene. CDR3 size: 15 residues. The DNA for the CDR3 is TGTGCCAGCAGCTCCGGTGGGGCTAGTACCTACGAGCAGTACTTC. It translates to CASSSGGASTYEQYF.